This T cell receptor beta chain was sequenced in a study of post-analysis software for immune sequencing data. Libraries were made from TCR beta cDNA, and they carried unique molecular identifiers. Once roughly 0.9 to 10 million T cells were used, hundreds of thousands of cDNA molecules resulted. TCRdb used MiXCR to reprocess the PCR reads, holding one entry per CDR3 protein. The sample has around 770,000 distinct CDR3 sequences; 46% are singletons. This clonotype was seen only a few times. The target antigen is unknown. Trimming cost V 0 bases and J 1 base, with 10 bases left between them. Germline CDR1 reads SGHRS; CDR2 reads YFSETQ. This CDR3 is 15 amino acids long. Study results and limitations: Strong same-batch co-clustering of samples appeared with F measure clustering. There were a few TRBV segments more frequent in patients than controls, and TRBV5-6, TRBV5-1 and TRBV20-1 were among them. Controls had significantly higher normalized Chao1 diversity than multiple sclerosis patients.

Material: blood. The sequence was collected from a girl aged 5 to 17 with multiple sclerosis. The V and J genes are TRBV5-1 and TRBJ2-5, with D maybe TRBD2 (6 bases). In DNA form, the CDR3 reads TGCGCCAGCAGCTTGGCCGGGACTCTCCAAGAGACCCAGTACTTC. Protein product: CASSLAGTLQETQYF.